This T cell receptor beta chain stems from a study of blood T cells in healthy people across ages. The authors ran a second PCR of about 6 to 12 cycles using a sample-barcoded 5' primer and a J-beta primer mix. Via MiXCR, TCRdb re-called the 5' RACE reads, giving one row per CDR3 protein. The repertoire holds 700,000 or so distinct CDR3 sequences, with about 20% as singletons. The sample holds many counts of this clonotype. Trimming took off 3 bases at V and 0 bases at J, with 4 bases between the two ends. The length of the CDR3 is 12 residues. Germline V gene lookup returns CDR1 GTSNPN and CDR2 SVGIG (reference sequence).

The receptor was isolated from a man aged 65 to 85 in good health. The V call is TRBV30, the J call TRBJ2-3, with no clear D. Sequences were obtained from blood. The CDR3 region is CAWRLSTDTQYF. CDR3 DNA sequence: TGTGCCTGGAGACTTAGCACAGATACGCAGTATTTT.